The 22 T cell receptor beta chains below all came from one sample that was sequenced in a study of blood T cell repertoires in COVID-19. Clones were read by immunoSEQ multiplex PCR, and TCRdb kept only the in-frame ones, dropping some. The table includes approximately 310,000 clones, around 85% detected once. The sequenced sample consisted of PBMCs or T cells enriched from blood (not recorded which). The receptors come from a woman aged 25-40 years who had been exposed to COVID-19.

As concerns this clone: A read error may explain this, as a much larger clone is one base away. Different DNA sequences within this sample yield the same CDR3. V and J are TRBV12-3 or TRBV12-4 and TRBJ1-5; D remains unclear. The CDR3 runs to 13 residues. V gave up 6 bases and J gave up 0 bases, with 6 bases separating them. This CDR3 is CASSSYSNQPQHF. The DNA for the CDR3 is TGTGCCAGCAGCTCTTATAGCAATCAGCCCCAGCATTTT.

The J gene is TRBJ2-7, the V gene TRBV6-5; a possible D gene is TRBD2 (6 bases). V lost 2 bases and J 2 bases, leaving 13 bases between the germline ends. This CDR3 has 15 residues. The germline V gene encodes CDR1 MNHEY and CDR2 SVGAGI. The CDR3 nucleotides read TGTGCCAGCAGTTACGGTATTAGCGGACCCTACGAGCAGTACTTC. Amino acid sequence: CASSYGISGPYEQYF.

The chain uses TRBV7-2 and TRBJ2-3, with TRBD1 matching over 7 bases. The length of the CDR3 is 15 residues. V gave up 2 bases and J gave up 2 bases; unmatched junction bases: 4. Germline CDR1 and CDR2: SGHTA and FQGNSA. The CDR3 spells CASSLRGQTTDTQYF. The CDR3, as DNA: TGTGCCAGCAGCTTACGGGGACAGACCACAGATACGCAGTATTTT.

The rearrangement joins TRBV19 to TRBJ2-1; TRBD2 aligns across 11 bases. Trimming at V came to 8 bases and at J to 8 bases, leaving 11 bases not matched to a gene. Germline CDR1 reads LNHDA; CDR2 reads SQIVND (reference sequence). The CDR3 consists of 15 residues. Here the CDR3 DNA reads TGTGCCAGTTTGGATCTAGCGGGAGGAATCCATGAGCAGTTCTTC. It encodes CASLDLAGGIHEQFF.

J is TRBJ1-2 and V is TRBV2; 9 nucleotides match TRBD1. Germline V lookup: CDR1 SNHLY, CDR2 FYNNEI. The CDR3 is made up of 15 amino acids. Trimming removed 3 bases from V and 4 bases from J; junction bases left unmatched: 6. The CDR3 sequence: CASSDFTGGGYGYTF. CDR3 bases: TGTGCCAGCAGTGATTTTACAGGGGGCGGCTATGGCTACACCTTC.

This clone was counted a single time. The chain combines TRBV4-1 with TRBJ1-6, with a weak D call TRBD1 (5 bases). This CDR3 is 17 amino acids long. Trimming removed 3 bases from V and 0 bases from J, with 12 bases in between. CDR1 is MGHRA, CDR2 YSYEKL, per germline. Here the CDR3 DNA reads TGCGCCAGCAGCCAGAAAGGGGTGGGCTCCTATAATTCACCCCTCCACTTT. This translates into CASSQKGVGSYNSPLHF.

This chain joins TRBV5-1 and TRBJ1-2; possibly TRBD1 for D (6 bases). Germline V CDR1 and CDR2: SGHRS, YFSETQ. The CDR3 covers 14 residues. Trimming shortened V by 0 bases and J by 4 bases, and 10 bases separated the two germline ends. The DNA of the CDR3 is TGCGCCAGCAGCTTGGCCACAGGGCGCTATGGCTACACCTTC. Translated, it gives CASSLATGRYGYTF.

This chain links TRBV5-1 with TRBJ2-1, with 13 bases lining up with TRBD2. The CDR3 totals 16 residues. The germline V gene encodes CDR1 SGHRS and CDR2 YFSETQ. The ends lost 3 bases at V and 9 bases at J; junction bases unmatched: 9. The CDR3 DNA follows: TGCGCCAGCAGCTCGCCCGGGACTAGCGGGGCGCTTGAGCAGTTCTTC. Its translation: CASSSPGTSGALEQFF.

This chain connects TRBV5-1 to TRBJ2-1, with 13 bases lining up with TRBD2. The germline CDR1 and CDR2 sequences are SGHRS and YFSETQ. The CDR3 is made up of 15 amino acids. The trim removed 3 bases at V and 8 bases at J, leaving 5 bases unmatched. DNA of the CDR3: TGCGCCAGCAGCTCTGGACTAGCGGGGGTCGATGAGCAGTTCTTC. It encodes CASSSGLAGVDEQFF. The complete variable domain, with remaining parts taken from reference TRBV5-1 and TRBJ2-1, reads KAGVTQTPRYLIKTRGQQVTLSCSPISGHRSVSWYQQTPGQGLQFLFEYFSETQRNKGNFPGRFSGRQFSNSRSEMNVSTLELGDSALYLCASSSGLAGVDEQFFGPGTRLTVL.

The chain links TRBV7-2 to TRBJ2-1, with D possibly being TRBD2 (7 bases). The CDR3 is 17 amino acids. V lost 1 base and J lost 8, with 21 bases in between. Germline assignment: CDR1 SGHTA and CDR2 FQGNSA. In DNA, the CDR3 is TGTGCCAGCAGCTTAGGCCTGTTGGCGGGGGCCCAGGATGAGCAGTTCTTC. Amino acid sequence: CASSLGLLAGAQDEQFF.

The chain is built from TRBV10-1 and TRBJ2-1; 14 positions agree with TRBD2. CDR1 and CDR2 (germline): WNHNN, SYGVQD (reference sequence). This CDR3 region has 17 residues. V lost 3 bases, J lost 9 bases, and 10 bases stayed unmatched. The CDR3 protein is CASSEYKTSGRGGEQFF. CDR3 in DNA: TGCGCCAGCAGTGAATATAAGACTAGCGGGAGGGGGGGTGAGCAGTTCTTC.

This chain connects TRBV10-2 to TRBJ1-2; D is perhaps TRBD1 (6 bases). V was clipped by 3 bases and J by 8 bases, with 22 bases between them. Germline V gives CDR1 WSHSY, CDR2 SAAADI. The CDR3 has 16 residues. The CDR3 loop is CASSDEGRGAQRGYTF. CDR3 DNA: TGCGCCAGCAGTGATGAAGGGCGGGGGGCGCAAAGAGGCTACACCTTC.

The chain links TRBV28 to TRBJ2-3, with 8 bases matching TRBD2. Germline trimming cut 4 bases from V and 6 bases from J; bases unmatched to any gene: 6. In germline, CDR1 is MDHEN, CDR2 SYDVKM. This CDR3 is built from 14 residues. CDR3 coding DNA: TGTGCCAGCAGTTCTCGGGGGGGCCTCGATACGCAGTATTTT. This encodes CASSSRGGLDTQYF.

Only a few counts were recorded for this clone. This rearrangement joins TRBV30 to TRBJ1-2; unclear D gene. V lost 2 bases, J lost 8 bases, and 15 bases lay in between. Germline V CDR1 and CDR2: GTSNPN, SVGIG (reference sequence). The CDR3 contains 13 residues. CDR3 DNA: TGTGCCTGGAGTCTCCAGCAGACACGAGGCTACACCTTC. It translates to CAWSLQQTRGYTF.

The V gene is TRBV12-3 or TRBV12-4, the J gene TRBJ1-4; tentatively, D is TRBD1 (5 bases). The ends were cut back, 6 bases at V and 3 bases at J, with 8 bases in the middle. CDR3 size: 13 residues. CDR3 protein: CASRGQANEKLFF. The CDR3 bases are TGTGCCAGCAGGGGGCAGGCTAATGAAAAACTGTTTTTT.

The rearrangement joins TRBV28 to TRBJ2-1; TRBD2 is a possible D gene (6 bases). The length of the CDR3 is 12 residues. Trimming stripped 5 bases from V and 8 bases from J, with 10 bases between. The V gene's germline CDR1 is MDHEN and CDR2 SYDVKM. CDR3 sequence: CASSVAEHEQFF. Here the CDR3 DNA reads TGTGCCAGCAGTGTAGCGGAGCATGAGCAGTTCTTC.

The chain carries TRBV10-3 and TRBJ1-2, with 9 bases matching TRBD1. The CDR3 has 12 residues. V gave up 6 bases and J gave up 6 bases; unmatched junction bases: 2. CDR1 ENHRY and CDR2 SYGVKD come from the germline V gene. Here the CDR3 reads CAIRQGADGYTF. The CDR3 DNA reads as TGTGCCATCAGACAGGGGGCGGATGGCTACACCTTC.

The J gene is TRBJ2-7, the V gene TRBV5-4; 7 nucleotides align to TRBD2. The CDR3 contains 14 residues. Trimming removed 4 bases from V and 6 bases from J; junction bases left unmatched: 10. Per germline, CDR1 SGHNT and CDR2 YYREEE (reference sequence). The CDR3 spells CASSGGGPEAEQYF. The CDR3 DNA reads TGTGCCAGCAGCGGGGGAGGGCCGGAGGCCGAGCAGTACTTC.

The V gene is TRBV30, the J gene TRBJ2-5, with D unresolved. CDR1 and CDR2 from the germline V gene are GTSNPN and SVGIG (reference sequence). Trimming left V 4 bases short and J 0 bases short, with 9 bases between. The CDR3 length is 13 residues. The CDR3, as DNA: TGTGCCTGGACGTACGGGTACCAAGAGACCCAGTACTTC. Its translation: CAWTYGYQETQYF.

The chain has TRBV5-1 and TRBJ2-2; 9 positions agree with TRBD1. J lost 6 bases, V lost 3 bases, and 6 bases had no gene match. The germline V gene encodes CDR1 SGHRS and CDR2 YFSETQ. CDR3 size: 15 residues. In DNA, the CDR3 is TGCGCCAGCAGCTCCGGACAGGGGAGCGCCGGGGAGCTGTTTTTT. It codes for CASSSGQGSAGELFF.

V and J are TRBV3-1 (or the pseudogene TRBV3-2) and TRBJ1-2, with D uncertain. Germline loops: CDR1 LGHDT, CDR2 YNNKEL (reference sequence). Trimming left V 1 base short and J 4 bases short, with 10 bases between. This CDR3 contains 14 residues. The CDR3 DNA is TGTGCCAGCAGCCAAGCGTCGGCGGTCTATGGCTACACCTTC. Its protein is CASSQASAVYGYTF.

CDR3 nucleotide sequence: TGTGCCAGCAGCGTAGGGACAGGGTTTTACGAGCAGTACTTC. It translates to CASSVGTGFYEQYF. The chain joins TRBV9 to TRBJ2-7, with 8 nucleotides matching TRBD1. The CDR3 has 14 residues. V shed 0 bases and J 4 bases; nucleotides not matched to a gene: 3. Germline values: CDR1 SGDLS, CDR2 YYNGEE.